What follows are 20 T cell receptor beta chains derived from one specimen sequenced in a study of blood T cell repertoires in COVID-19. Repertoires were generated with immunoSEQ multiplex PCR, while TCRdb's copy carries only in-frame clones and drops some. In the table there are 45,000 to 70,000 clones, under 90% of which are singletons. Source material: peripheral blood. These receptors were obtained from a woman aged 80 or over with active or convalescent COVID-19.

The rearrangement uses TRBV6-2 or TRBV6-3 and TRBJ1-6; possible D gene TRBD1, 5 bases. This CDR3 comprises 14 residues. Germline V gene sequence: CDR1 MNHEY, CDR2 SVGEGT. V dropped 0 bases and J dropped 9 bases, with 9 bases sitting between them. The CDR3 coding sequence is TGTGCCAGCAGTTACTCCGGGACTAGTTCACCCCTCCACTTT. It is translated as CASSYSGTSSPLHF.

This clone has just a few counts. CDR3 bases: TGTGCCAGCAGCTTAGCGTACAGGGGAGTAGGGGGAAACTACGAGCAGTACTTC. Protein sequence: CASSLAYRGVGGNYEQYF. The rearrangement links TRBV7-2 to TRBJ2-7; 7 bases line up with TRBD1. There are 18 residues in the CDR3. The trim removed 0 bases at V and 3 bases at J, leaving 14 bases unmatched. CDR1 is SGHTA and CDR2 is FQGNSA in the germline V gene.

The rearrangement uses TRBV11-2 and TRBJ1-4; maybe TRBD1 (5 bases). Germline V gene data show CDR1 as SGHAT and CDR2 as FQNNGV. Trimming removed 2 bases at V and 6 bases at J, with 13 bases between. This CDR3 is built from 15 residues. For the CDR3, the DNA is TGTGCCAGCAGCTTATCACGGACAATGTATGAAAAACTGTTTTTT. This sequence encodes CASSLSRTMYEKLFF.

The chain couples TRBV19 to TRBJ2-7, with TRBD2 identical over 7 bases. The trim removed 4 bases at V and 2 bases at J, leaving 8 bases unmatched. This CDR3 region has 15 residues. CDR1 is LNHDA and CDR2 is SQIVND in the germline V gene (reference sequence). As DNA, the CDR3 is TGTGCCAGTAGTAAAGGTCTAGCGGAGACCTACGAGCAGTACTTC. It yields the protein CASSKGLAETYEQYF. Full variable domain (remainder filled in from reference TRBV19 and TRBJ2-7): DGGITQSPKYLFRKEGQNVTLSCEQNLNHDAMYWYRQDPGQGLRLIYYSQIVNDFQKGDIAEGYSVSREKKESFPLTVTSAQKNPTAFYLCASSKGLAETYEQYFGPGTRLTVT.

In DNA, the CDR3 is TGTGCCAGTAGTACACAGGGGAAGGTTAATGAAAAACTGTTTTTT. It codes for CASSTQGKVNEKLFF. This chain links TRBV19 with TRBJ1-4, with 7 nucleotides matching TRBD1. Germline values: CDR1 LNHDA, CDR2 SQIVND (reference sequence). V lost 4 bases, J lost 4 bases, and 6 bases stayed unmatched. The CDR3 has 15 residues.

In its sample, this clone was seen once. This chain uses TRBV6-4 with TRBJ1-2; D is possibly TRBD1 (5 bases). The germline V gene has CDR1 MRHNA and CDR2 SNTAGT. The CDR3 totals 13 residues. Trimming removed 6 bases at V and 4 bases at J, with 12 bases between. In DNA, the CDR3 is TGTGCCAGCAGAGGGACTGACTCCTATGGCTACACCTTC. It translates to CASRGTDSYGYTF.

This clone appeared a few times. The chain employs TRBV18 and TRBJ1-1; D uncertain. Germline loops: CDR1 KGHSH, CDR2 LQKENI. V gave up 4 bases and J gave up 0 bases, with 6 bases separating them. The CDR3 extends over 13 amino acids. For the CDR3, the DNA is TGTGCCAGCTCACAGGAGATGAACACTGAAGCTTTCTTT. This sequence encodes CASSQEMNTEAFF.

Turning to this clone: The junction departs from the called germline gene at one end, perhaps through a read error. This rearrangement joins TRBV3-1 (or the pseudogene TRBV3-2) to TRBJ2-7; tentative D call: TRBD1 (6 bases). The CDR3 totals 15 residues. Germline V lookup: CDR1 LGHDT, CDR2 YNNKEL (reference sequence). CDR3 in DNA: TGTGCCAGCAGCCAAGTGGCGACAGGCTCCTCCGAGCAGTACTTC. Protein product: CASSQVATGSSEQYF.

The chain is built from TRBV4-3 and TRBJ2-5; 10 bases are shared with TRBD2. CDR3 size: 16 residues. V dropped 0 bases and J dropped 4; count of bases not matched to a gene: 5. The germline V gene has CDR1 LGHNA and CDR2 YSLEER. The CDR3 DNA follows: TGCGCCAGCAGCCAAGAGGCTAGCGGGGGCGGAGAGACCCAGTACTTC. This encodes CASSQEASGGGETQYF.

The chain couples TRBV2 to TRBJ2-5; 7 nucleotides line up with TRBD1. The V segment lost 1 base and the J segment 2 bases; nucleotides outside the gene matches: 4. The germline V gene has CDR1 SNHLY and CDR2 FYNNEI. The CDR3 has 15 residues. The DNA for the CDR3 is TGTGCCAGCAGTGAAGGGGGGACAGTTCAAGAGACCCAGTACTTC. This encodes CASSEGGTVQETQYF.

The chain employs TRBV9 and TRBJ2-7, with a possible D match to TRBD1 (6 bases). This CDR3 comprises 15 residues. Germline CDR1 is SGDLS and CDR2 is YYNGEE. Trimming pared 2 bases from V and 1 base from J, leaving 13 bases between. The CDR3 here is CASSVATGYSYEQYF. The CDR3, as DNA: TGTGCCAGCAGCGTGGCGACAGGTTATTCCTACGAGCAGTACTTC. Complete variable domain (other parts from reference TRBV9 and TRBJ2-7): DSGVTQTPKHLITATGQRVTLRCSPRSGDLSVYWYQQSLDQGLQFLIQYYNGEERAKGNILERFSAQQFPDLHSELNLSSLELGDSALYFCASSVATGYSYEQYFGPGTRLTVT.

The V and J genes are TRBV19 and TRBJ1-1; D is undetermined. The germline gives CDR1 LNHDA, CDR2 SQIVND (reference sequence). The CDR3 runs 13 residues. V shed 4 bases and J shed 2 bases, with 8 bases lying between them. CDR3 DNA sequence: TGTGCCAGTAGTACCCGTATAAACACTGAAGCTTTCTTT. Encoded protein: CASSTRINTEAFF.

V is TRBV20-1 and J is TRBJ2-3, with a possible D match to TRBD2 (5 bases). Trimming cost V 3 bases and J 1 base, with 14 bases left between them. The CDR3 is 15 amino acids. Germline CDR1 and CDR2: DFQATT and SNEGSKA (reference sequence). The CDR3 DNA reads TGCAGTGCTAGTAATGGAGCGGAGCGCACAGATACGCAGTATTTT. The encoded protein is CSASNGAERTDTQYF.

In the case of this clone: A read error may be the cause here, since a much bigger clone is one base away. The same CDR3 can be traced to other DNA sequences in this sample. The CDR3 coding sequence is TGCGCCAGCTGGGGGACTCGGGGGGCCCCCCGCCACGGAGAGACCCAGTACTTC. The encoded protein is CASWGTRGAPRHGETQYF. The genes are TRBV5-1 and TRBJ2-5, with D possibly being TRBD2 (7 bases). V was cut by 7 bases and J by 4 bases, with 29 bases left in between. The CDR3 sequence is 18 residues long. Germline V CDR1 and CDR2: SGHRS, YFSETQ.

J is TRBJ1-3 and V is TRBV19; D uncertain. Germline V gives CDR1 LNHDA, CDR2 SQIVND (reference sequence). The CDR3 is 13 amino acids. V was cut by 8 bases and J by 0 bases, with 8 bases left in between. The CDR3 here is CASGRDSGNTIYF. The DNA for the CDR3 is TGTGCCAGTGGCCGGGACTCTGGAAACACCATATATTTT.

The chain carries TRBV24-1 and TRBJ2-2, with 8 bases identical to TRBD2. The trim removed 6 bases at V and 0 bases at J, leaving 8 bases unmatched. The CDR3 has 17 residues. The germline V gene encodes CDR1 KGHDR and CDR2 SFDVKD. CDR3 region: CATSPPSGGSNTGELFF. CDR3 DNA: TGTGCCACCAGTCCTCCGTCGGGGGGGTCGAACACCGGGGAGCTGTTTTTT.

The chain employs TRBV12-3 or TRBV12-4 and TRBJ2-5, with 7 bases lining up with TRBD2. The ends lost 4 bases at V and 13 bases at J; junction bases unmatched: 9. CDR3 size: 12 residues. The chain's CDR3 is CASSSYSGLSYF. For the CDR3, the DNA is TGTGCCAGCAGTTCATATAGCGGGCTGTCGTACTTC.

The chain recombines TRBV2 with TRBJ2-2; TRBD2 agrees at 9 bases. Germline trimming cut 8 bases from V and 6 bases from J; bases unmatched to any gene: 4. CDR3 length: 13 amino acids. Germline-derived CDR1 and CDR2 are SNHLY and FYNNEI. CDR3 in amino acids: CASGRLAAGELFF. CDR3 nucleotides: TGTGCCAGCGGGAGACTAGCGGCCGGGGAGCTGTTTTTT.

This CDR3 reads CASSMVGQGIGNEQFF. CDR3 DNA sequence: TGTGCCAGTAGTATGGTAGGGCAGGGGATCGGAAATGAGCAGTTCTTC. The chain recombines TRBV19 with TRBJ2-1; maybe TRBD1 (6 bases). The germline gives CDR1 LNHDA, CDR2 SQIVND (reference sequence). The V gene lost 3 bases and the J gene lost 7 bases, with 19 bases spanning the gap. This CDR3 is built from 16 residues. The full variable domain, with the rest looked up from reference TRBV19 and TRBJ2-1, is DGGITQSPKYLFRKEGQNVTLSCEQNLNHDAMYWYRQDPGQGLRLIYYSQIVNDFQKGDIAEGYSVSREKKESFPLTVTSAQKNPTAFYLCASSMVGQGIGNEQFFGPGTRLTVL.

The chain links TRBV3-1 (or the pseudogene TRBV3-2) to TRBJ2-3; tentative D call: TRBD2 (6 bases). This CDR3 comprises 14 residues. Trimming pared 0 bases from V and 4 bases from J, leaving 8 bases between. Germline CDR1 reads LGHDT; CDR2 reads YNNKEL (reference sequence). The CDR3 loop is CASSQEGGADTQYF. The CDR3 nucleotides read TGTGCCAGCAGCCAAGAAGGCGGGGCAGATACGCAGTATTTT.